This TCR beta chain emerged from a study of ipilimumab plus nivolumab after autologous stem cell transplantation. On the study more broadly: Median doses per patient: a few ipilimumab, under ten nivolumab. General study findings and limits: Authors suggest TCR repertoire, Treg phenotype and gut microbiota support further study.

V was trimmed by 7 bases and J by 3 bases, leaving 18 bases between them. Per germline, CDR1 MNHNY and CDR2 SVGAGI (reference sequence). The CDR3 length is 16 residues. Ipilimumab, 1 mg/kg, started 14 to 28 days after autologous transplant. Through week 26, nivolumab 3 mg/kg IV was given weeks 1, 4, 7, 10, then biweekly. Of note for this clone: Its specificity is not known.

The repertoire was sequenced with immunoSEQ multiplex PCR; TCRdb's copy has only in-frame clones and lacks some. Altogether fewer than 85,000 clones are present, about 83% being singletons, with the ten largest covering roughly 2.2%. The chain uses TRBV6-6 and TRBJ1-4; tentative D call: TRBD1 (5 bases). The sample was PBMCs, taken in a trial of ipilimumab plus nivolumab as post-transplant consolidation. The source of this sequence is a male donor with diffuse large B-cell lymphoma. For the CDR3, the DNA is TGTGCCAGCAACTACGGGGGGGTCGGCCCTAATGAAAAACTGTTTTTT. It translates to CASNYGGVGPNEKLFF.